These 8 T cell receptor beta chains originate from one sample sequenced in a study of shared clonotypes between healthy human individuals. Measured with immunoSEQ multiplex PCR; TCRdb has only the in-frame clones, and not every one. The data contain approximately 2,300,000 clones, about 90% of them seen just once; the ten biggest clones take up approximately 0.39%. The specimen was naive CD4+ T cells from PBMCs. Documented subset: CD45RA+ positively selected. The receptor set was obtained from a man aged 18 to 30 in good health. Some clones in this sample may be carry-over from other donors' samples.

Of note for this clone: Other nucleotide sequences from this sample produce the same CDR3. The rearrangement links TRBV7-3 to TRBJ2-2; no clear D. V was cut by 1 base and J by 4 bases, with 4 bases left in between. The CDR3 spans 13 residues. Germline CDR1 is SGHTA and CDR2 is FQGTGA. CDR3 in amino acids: CASSLIGTGELFF. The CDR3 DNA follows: TGTGCCAGCAGCTTAATAGGCACCGGGGAGCTGTTTTTT.

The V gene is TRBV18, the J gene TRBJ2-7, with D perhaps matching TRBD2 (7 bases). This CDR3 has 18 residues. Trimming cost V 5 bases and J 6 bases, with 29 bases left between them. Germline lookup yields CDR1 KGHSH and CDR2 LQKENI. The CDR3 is CASSSFSVSGAGVGEQYF. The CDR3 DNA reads TGTGCCAGCTCATCATTTTCCGTCTCAGGGGCGGGAGTAGGCGAGCAGTACTTC.

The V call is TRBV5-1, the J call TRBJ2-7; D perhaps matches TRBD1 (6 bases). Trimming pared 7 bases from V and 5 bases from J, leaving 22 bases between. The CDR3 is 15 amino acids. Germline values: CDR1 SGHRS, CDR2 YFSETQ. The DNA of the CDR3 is TGCGCCAGCCAACAACCAGGGACACCGTGGGACGAGCAGTACTTC. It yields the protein CASQQPGTPWDEQYF. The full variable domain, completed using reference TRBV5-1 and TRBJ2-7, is KAGVTQTPRYLIKTRGQQVTLSCSPISGHRSVSWYQQTPGQGLQFLFEYFSETQRNKGNFPGRFSGRQFSNSRSEMNVSTLELGDSALYLCASQQPGTPWDEQYFGPGTRLTVT.

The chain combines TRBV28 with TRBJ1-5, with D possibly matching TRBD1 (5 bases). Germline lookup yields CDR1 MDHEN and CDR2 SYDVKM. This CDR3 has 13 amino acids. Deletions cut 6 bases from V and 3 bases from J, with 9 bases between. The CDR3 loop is CASRSGVNQPQHF. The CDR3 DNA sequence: TGTGCCAGCAGATCGGGGGTCAATCAGCCCCAGCATTTT.

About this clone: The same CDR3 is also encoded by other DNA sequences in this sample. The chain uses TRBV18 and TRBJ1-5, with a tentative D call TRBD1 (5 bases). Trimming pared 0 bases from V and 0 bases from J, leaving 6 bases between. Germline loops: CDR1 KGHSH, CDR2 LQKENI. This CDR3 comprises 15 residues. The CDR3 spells CASSPPGGSNQPQHF. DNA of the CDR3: TGTGCCAGCTCACCACCGGGGGGTAGCAATCAGCCCCAGCATTTT.

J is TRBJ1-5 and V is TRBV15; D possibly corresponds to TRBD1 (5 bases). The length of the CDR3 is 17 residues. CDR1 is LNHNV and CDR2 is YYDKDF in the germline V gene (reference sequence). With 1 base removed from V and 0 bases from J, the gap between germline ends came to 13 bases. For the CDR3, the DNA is TGTGCCACCAGCAGAGCCATGACAGTATATAGCAATCAGCCCCAGCATTTT. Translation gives CATSRAMTVYSNQPQHF.

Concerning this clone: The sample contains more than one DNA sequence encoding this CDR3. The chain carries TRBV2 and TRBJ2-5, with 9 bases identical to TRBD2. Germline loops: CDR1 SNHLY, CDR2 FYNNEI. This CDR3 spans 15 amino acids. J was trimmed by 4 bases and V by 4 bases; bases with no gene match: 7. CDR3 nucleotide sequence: TGTGCCAGCAGTGGTTTAGCGGGAGTACGAGAGACCCAGTACTTC. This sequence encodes CASSGLAGVRETQYF.

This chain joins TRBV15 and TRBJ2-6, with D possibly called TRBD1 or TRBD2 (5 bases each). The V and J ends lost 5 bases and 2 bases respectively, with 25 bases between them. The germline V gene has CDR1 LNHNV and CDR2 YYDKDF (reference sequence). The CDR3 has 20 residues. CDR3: CATSPPAGTPVRAGANVLTF. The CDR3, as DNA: TGTGCCACCAGCCCTCCGGCCGGGACGCCCGTCCGGGCTGGGGCCAACGTCCTGACTTTC.